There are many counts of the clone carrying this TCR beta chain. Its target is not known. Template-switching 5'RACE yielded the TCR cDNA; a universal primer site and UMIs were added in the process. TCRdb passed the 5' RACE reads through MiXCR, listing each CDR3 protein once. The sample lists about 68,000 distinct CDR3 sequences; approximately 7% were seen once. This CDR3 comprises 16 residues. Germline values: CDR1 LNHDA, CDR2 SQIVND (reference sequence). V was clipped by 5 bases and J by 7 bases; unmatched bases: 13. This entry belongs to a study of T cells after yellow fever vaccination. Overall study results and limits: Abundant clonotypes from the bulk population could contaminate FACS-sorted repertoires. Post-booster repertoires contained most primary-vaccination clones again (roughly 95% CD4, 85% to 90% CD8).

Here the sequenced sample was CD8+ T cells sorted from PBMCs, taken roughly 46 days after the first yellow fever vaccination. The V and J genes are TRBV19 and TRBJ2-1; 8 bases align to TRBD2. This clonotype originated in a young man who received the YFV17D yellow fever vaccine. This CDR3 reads CASSLSRASGLNEQFF. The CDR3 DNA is TGTGCCAGTAGTCTTTCTCGGGCTAGCGGGTTGAATGAGCAGTTCTTC.